Reported below is one TCR beta chain. Its antigen remains unknown. These data are taken from a study of graft-versus-host responses after intestinal transplantation. This table comes from immunoSEQ multiplex PCR, and its TCRdb copy is limited to in-frame clones, with some not included. The sample consists of fewer than 130,000 clones, 80% to 95% of them appearing once. Sequencing was performed on unstimulated CD8+ T cells sorted from spleen or lymph node cells, taken before intestinal transplant. The source is a human donor who received an intestinal transplant.

The CDR3 DNA reads TGTGCCAGCAGTCCCACCCAAAGGGGGTATAACACTGAAGCTTTCTTT. Protein sequence: CASSPTQRGYNTEAFF. The rearrangement links TRBV6-6 to TRBJ1-1, with D tentatively TRBD1 (6 bases). Germline V CDR1 and CDR2: MNHNY, SVGAGI (reference sequence). V lost 5 bases and J lost 2, with 18 bases in between. This CDR3 contains 16 residues.